The rows below give T cell receptor beta chains drawn from one sample of a study of cytomegalovirus exposure and HLA in healthy donors. Repertoires were generated with immunoSEQ multiplex PCR, while TCRdb's copy carries only in-frame clones and drops some. The data contain approximately 120,000 clones, 74% of them seen just once; the ten biggest clones take up around 3.9%. The source material was PBMCs. These receptors were obtained from a woman aged 50 to 60 in good health and CMV-seropositive. CDR3s include the opening cysteine and the closing phenylalanine or tryptophan. Each record gives: V gene, clone size, D gene, J gene, CDR3 protein, CDR3 DNA. The D gene is left open where the match is weak. Rows give clone size only sometimes, using once, few, many, or a class for an expanded clone.

v_call: TRBV5-3; clone_size: -; d_call: TRBD2; j_call: TRBJ2-3; cdr3_aa: CARSVLAGGITSTDTQYF; cdr3_nt: TGTGCCAGAAGCGTACTTGCGGGGGGCATCACTAGCACAGATACGCAGTATTTT
v_call: TRBV11-2; clone_size: few; d_call: -; j_call: TRBJ2-2; cdr3_aa: CASSYVGGSTGELFF; cdr3_nt: TGTGCCAGCAGCTACGTAGGGGGTAGCACCGGGGAGCTGTTTTTT
v_call: TRBV7-9; clone_size: few; d_call: TRBD2; j_call: TRBJ2-3; cdr3_aa: CASSLRQSSGGHTPDTQYF; cdr3_nt: TGTGCCAGCAGCTTACGCCAATCTAGCGGGGGCCATACGCCAGATACGCAGTATTTT
v_call: TRBV5-1; clone_size: once; d_call: -; j_call: TRBJ2-7; cdr3_aa: CASSRDLVYEQYF; cdr3_nt: TGCGCCAGCAGCCGGGACTTGGTTTACGAGCAGTACTTC
v_call: TRBV11-2; clone_size: -; d_call: TRBD1; j_call: TRBJ2-7; cdr3_aa: CASSSGTGVGDEQYF; cdr3_nt: TGTGCCAGCAGCTCGGGGACAGGGGTAGGGGACGAGCAGTACTTC
v_call: TRBV18; clone_size: -; d_call: -; j_call: TRBJ2-3; cdr3_aa: CASSPDFTDTQYF; cdr3_nt: TGTGCCAGCTCACCGGACTTCACAGATACGCAGTATTTT
v_call: TRBV7-8; clone_size: few; d_call: -; j_call: TRBJ1-5; cdr3_aa: CASSLVTGVGQPQHF; cdr3_nt: TGTGCCAGCAGCTTAGTAACCGGGGTTGGGCAGCCCCAGCATTTT
v_call: TRBV29-1; clone_size: -; d_call: TRBD2; j_call: TRBJ2-5; cdr3_aa: CSGLELAGIETQYF; cdr3_nt: TGCAGCGGCCTCGAACTAGCGGGTATAGAGACCCAGTACTTC
v_call: TRBV2; clone_size: -; d_call: TRBD1; j_call: TRBJ2-7; cdr3_aa: CASRRGTGYYYEQYF; cdr3_nt: TGTGCCAGCCGACGAGGGACAGGGTATTACTACGAGCAGTACTTC
v_call: TRBV9; clone_size: -; d_call: -; j_call: TRBJ1-2; cdr3_aa: CASSQGLWGEYYGYTF; cdr3_nt: TGTGCCAGCAGCCAAGGCCTATGGGGGGAATACTATGGCTACACCTTC
v_call: TRBV5-1; clone_size: -; d_call: -; j_call: TRBJ2-1; cdr3_aa: CASSLDQNNEQFF; cdr3_nt: TGCGCCAGCAGCTTGGACCAGAACAATGAGCAGTTCTTC
v_call: TRBV27; clone_size: once; d_call: -; j_call: TRBJ2-1; cdr3_aa: CASSIELNSYNEQFF; cdr3_nt: TGTGCCAGCAGTATAGAGTTGAACTCCTACAATGAGCAGTTCTTC
v_call: TRBV6-1; clone_size: -; d_call: TRBD1; j_call: TRBJ1-2; cdr3_aa: CASRLGTAPTWGYTF; cdr3_nt: TGTGCCAGCAGGCTAGGGACAGCCCCAACCTGGGGCTACACCTTC
v_call: TRBV5-1; clone_size: few; d_call: -; j_call: TRBJ2-7; cdr3_aa: CASRPTVTSYEQYF; cdr3_nt: TGCGCCAGCCGGCCGACAGTAACTTCCTACGAGCAGTACTTC
v_call: TRBV7-2; clone_size: -; d_call: -; j_call: TRBJ1-2; cdr3_aa: CASSLRQGYTF; cdr3_nt: TGTGCCAGCAGCTTAAGACAGGGCTACACCTTC
v_call: TRBV18; clone_size: -; d_call: TRBD2; j_call: TRBJ2-3; cdr3_aa: CASSVAGQTSDTQYF; cdr3_nt: TGTGCCAGCTCAGTAGCGGGGCAGACGTCGGATACGCAGTATTTT
v_call: TRBV19; clone_size: -; d_call: -; j_call: TRBJ2-7; cdr3_aa: CASSKLQAPRDEQYF; cdr3_nt: TGTGCCAGTAGTAAATTACAGGCGCCACGCGACGAGCAGTACTTC
v_call: TRBV10-3; clone_size: -; d_call: -; j_call: TRBJ1-5; cdr3_aa: CAIPRMSRHTHSNQPQHF; cdr3_nt: TGTGCCATCCCCCGCATGAGCCGACACACCCATTCCAATCAGCCCCAGCATTTT
v_call: TRBV27; clone_size: -; d_call: -; j_call: TRBJ1-2; cdr3_aa: CASGNREGFDGYTF; cdr3_nt: TGTGCCAGCGGTAACAGGGAGGGTTTCGATGGCTACACCTTC
v_call: TRBV7-9; clone_size: -; d_call: TRBD1; j_call: TRBJ1-4; cdr3_aa: CASSLARYRGLNEKLFF; cdr3_nt: TGTGCCAGCAGCTTAGCCCGATACAGGGGACTTAATGAAAAACTGTTTTTT